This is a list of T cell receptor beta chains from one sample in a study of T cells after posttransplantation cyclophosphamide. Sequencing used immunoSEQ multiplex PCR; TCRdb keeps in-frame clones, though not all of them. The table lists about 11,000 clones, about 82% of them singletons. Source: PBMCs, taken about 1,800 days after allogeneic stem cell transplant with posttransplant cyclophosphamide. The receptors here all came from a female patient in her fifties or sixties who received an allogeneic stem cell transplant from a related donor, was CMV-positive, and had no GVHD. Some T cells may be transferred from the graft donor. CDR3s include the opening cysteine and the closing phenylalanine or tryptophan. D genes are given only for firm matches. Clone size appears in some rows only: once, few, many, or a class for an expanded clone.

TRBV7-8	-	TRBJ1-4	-	CASSLLGSFNEKLFF	TGTGCCAGCAGCTTATTGGGCAGCTTTAATGAAAAACTGTTTTTT
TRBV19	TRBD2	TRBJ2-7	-	CASRPAERGSYEQYF	TGTGCCAGTAGGCCTGCCGAGCGGGGCTCCTACGAGCAGTACTTC
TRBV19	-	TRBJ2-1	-	CASAHRAAPYNEQFF	TGTGCCAGTGCACACCGCGCGGCTCCCTACAATGAGCAGTTCTTC
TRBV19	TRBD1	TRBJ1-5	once	CASSIEGQGNQPQHF	TGTGCCAGTAGTATAGAGGGACAGGGCAATCAGCCCCAGCATTTT
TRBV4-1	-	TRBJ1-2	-	CASSQDLAYGYTF	TGCGCCAGCAGCCAAGATCTGGCCTATGGCTACACCTTC
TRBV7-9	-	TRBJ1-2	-	CASTPGGGYTF	TGTGCCAGCACCCCGGGGGGTGGCTACACCTTC
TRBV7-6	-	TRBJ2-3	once	CASSLGVQGTDTQYF	TGTGCCAGCAGCTTAGGCGTCCAGGGAACAGATACGCAGTATTTT
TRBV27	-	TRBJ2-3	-	CASSLRGLRNTQYF	TGTGCCAGCAGTCTCAGGGGCCTGAGGAATACGCAGTATTTT
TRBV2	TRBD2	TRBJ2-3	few	CASSGLAAPDTQYF	TGTGCCAGCAGCGGACTAGCGGCTCCAGATACGCAGTATTTT
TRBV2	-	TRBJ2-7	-	CASSVQRRSYEQYF	TGTGCCAGCAGTGTCCAGCGACGCTCCTACGAGCAGTACTTC
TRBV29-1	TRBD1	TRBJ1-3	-	CSVKGQGSGNTIYF	TGCAGCGTGAAAGGACAGGGGTCTGGAAACACCATATATTTT
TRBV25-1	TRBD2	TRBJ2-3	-	CASKRTSGMGSTQYF	TGTGCCAGTAAACGGACTAGCGGGATGGGTAGCACGCAGTATTTT
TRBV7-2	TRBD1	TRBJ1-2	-	CASSRGQGANYGYTF	TGTGCCAGCAGCCGAGGACAGGGAGCTAACTATGGCTACACCTTC
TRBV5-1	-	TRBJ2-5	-	CASRRQDQETQYF	TGCGCCAGCAGAAGACAGGACCAAGAGACCCAGTACTTC
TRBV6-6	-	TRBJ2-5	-	CASSYGLSQETQYF	TGTGCCAGCAGTTACGGTCTATCCCAAGAGACCCAGTACTTC
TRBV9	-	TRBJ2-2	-	CASSVVNGELFF	TGTGCCAGCAGCGTTGTCAACGGGGAGCTGTTTTTT
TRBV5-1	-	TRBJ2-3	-	CASSLALDYLTDTQYF	TGCGCCAGCAGCTTGGCACTGGACTATCTCACAGATACGCAGTATTTT
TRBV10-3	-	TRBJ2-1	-	CAISGGSGDNEQFF	TGTGCCATCAGTGGAGGGAGTGGCGACAATGAGCAGTTCTTC
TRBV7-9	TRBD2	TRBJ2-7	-	CASSFMTAGAYEQYF	TGTGCCAGCAGTTTCATGACGGCGGGAGCATACGAGCAGTACTTC
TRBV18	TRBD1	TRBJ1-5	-	CASSSVRDRGQPQHF	TGTGCCAGCTCTAGCGTGAGGGACAGGGGTCAGCCCCAGCATTTT
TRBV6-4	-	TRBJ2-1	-	CASSPTGYNEQFF	TGTGCCAGCAGCCCGACAGGTTACAATGAGCAGTTCTTC
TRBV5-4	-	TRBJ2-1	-	CASSLRGTHNEQFF	TGTGCCAGCAGCTTGAGGGGGACCCACAATGAGCAGTTCTTC
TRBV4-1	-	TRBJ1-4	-	CASSHLQAEKLFF	TGCGCCAGCAGCCACCTACAGGCTGAAAAACTGTTTTTT
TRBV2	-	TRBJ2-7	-	CASSGGLVYEQYF	TGTGCCAGCAGTGGGGGGCTGGTCTACGAGCAGTACTTC
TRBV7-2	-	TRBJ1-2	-	CASSPGPGPPTF	TGTGCCAGCAGTCCAGGCCCTGGCCCACCCACCTTC
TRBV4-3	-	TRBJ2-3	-	CASSQDLPTQLSTDTQYF	TGCGCCAGCAGCCAAGATTTACCGACTCAATTAAGCACAGATACGCAGTATTTT